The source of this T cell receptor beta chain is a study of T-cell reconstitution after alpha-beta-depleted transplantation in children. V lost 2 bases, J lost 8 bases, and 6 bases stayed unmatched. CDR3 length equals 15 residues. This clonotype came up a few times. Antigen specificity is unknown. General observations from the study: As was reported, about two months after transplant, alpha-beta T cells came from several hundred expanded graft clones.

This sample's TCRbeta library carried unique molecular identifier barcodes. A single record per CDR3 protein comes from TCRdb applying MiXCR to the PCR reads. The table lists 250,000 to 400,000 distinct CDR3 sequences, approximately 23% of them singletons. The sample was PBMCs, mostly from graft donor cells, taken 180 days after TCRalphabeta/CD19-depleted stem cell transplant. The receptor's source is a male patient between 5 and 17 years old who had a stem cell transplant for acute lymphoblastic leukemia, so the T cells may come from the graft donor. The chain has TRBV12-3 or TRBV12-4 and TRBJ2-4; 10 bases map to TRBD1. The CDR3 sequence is CASSLIGQGEDIQYF. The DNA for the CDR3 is TGTGCCAGCAGTTTAATCGGACAGGGGGAGGACATTCAGTACTTC.